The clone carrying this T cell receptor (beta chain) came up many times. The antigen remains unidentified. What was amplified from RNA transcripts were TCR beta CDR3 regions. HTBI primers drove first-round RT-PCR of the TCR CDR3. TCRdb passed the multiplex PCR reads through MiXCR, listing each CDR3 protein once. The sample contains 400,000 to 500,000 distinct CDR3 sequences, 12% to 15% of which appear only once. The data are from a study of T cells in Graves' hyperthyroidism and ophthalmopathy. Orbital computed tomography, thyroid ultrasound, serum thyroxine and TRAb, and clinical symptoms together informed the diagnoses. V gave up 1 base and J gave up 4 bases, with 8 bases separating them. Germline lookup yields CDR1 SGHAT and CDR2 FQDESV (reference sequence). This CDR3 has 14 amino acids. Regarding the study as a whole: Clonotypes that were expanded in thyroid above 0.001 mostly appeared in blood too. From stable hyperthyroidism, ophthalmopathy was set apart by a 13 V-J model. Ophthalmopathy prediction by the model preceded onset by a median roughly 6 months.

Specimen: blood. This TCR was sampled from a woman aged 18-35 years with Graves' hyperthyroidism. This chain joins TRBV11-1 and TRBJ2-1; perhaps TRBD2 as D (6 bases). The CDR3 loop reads CASSLDGRYNEQFF. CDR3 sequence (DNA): TGTGCCAGCAGCTTAGACGGGAGATACAATGAGCAGTTCTTC.